This entry lists 12 T cell receptor beta chains sequenced from one sample in a study of T-cell memory formation after mild COVID-19. TCRdb fed the 5' RACE reads into MiXCR, producing one record per CDR3 protein. The table has 150,000 to 200,000 distinct CDR3 sequences, about 20% seen once; the top ten hold 20% to 25%. Specimen: PBMCs or a T cell subset sorted from them (not recorded which). The receptors were sampled from an adult woman who had mild COVID-19 (a few samples of this study predate the infection). Cell type and time point are not known.

V and J are TRBV5-1 and TRBJ1-1; possibly TRBD1 for D (6 bases). V was pared by 4 bases and J by 4 bases, with 23 bases between. The CDR3 totals 17 residues. Germline assignment: CDR1 SGHRS and CDR2 YFSETQ. This CDR3 is CASSQGTRGVDGTEAFF. In DNA form, the CDR3 reads TGCGCCAGCAGCCAAGGGACAAGGGGTGTTGATGGCACTGAAGCTTTCTTT.

This clonotype turned up a few times. V gene TRBV20-1 combines with J gene TRBJ1-2, with D tentatively TRBD1 (5 bases). The CDR3 consists of 15 residues. Germline loops: CDR1 DFQATT, CDR2 SNEGSKA (reference sequence). V was pared by 0 bases and J by 3 bases, with 14 bases between. The CDR3 DNA is TGCAGTGCTAGAGATCTCGGGGGAACTGACTATGGCTACACCTTC. Translated: CSARDLGGTDYGYTF.

This clonotype was seen more than once but under ten times. V usage is TRBV7-9 and J usage is TRBJ2-1; D might be TRBD1 or TRBD2, each matching 5 bases. Germline loops: CDR1 SEHNR, CDR2 FQNEAQ (reference sequence). The CDR3 has 13 residues. The germline V and J ends were trimmed by 1 base and 9 bases, with 10 bases remaining between them. The CDR3 loop reads CASSLGGRLEQFF. The CDR3 coding sequence is TGTGCCAGCAGCTTAGGGGGACGGCTTGAGCAGTTCTTC.

CDR3 region: CASSVQGVNTEAFF. Here the CDR3 DNA reads TGTGCCAGTAGTGTACAGGGCGTGAACACTGAAGCTTTCTTT. The V call is TRBV19, the J call TRBJ1-1; D may be TRBD1 (6 bases). The CDR3 extends over 14 amino acids. Trimming left V 5 bases short and J 0 bases short, with 10 bases between. Germline V lookup: CDR1 LNHDA, CDR2 SQIVND (reference sequence).

This clonotype was seen more than once but under ten times. The J gene is TRBJ2-1, the V gene TRBV7-9; possible D gene TRBD2, 6 bases. The V and J ends lost 5 bases and 2 bases respectively, with 16 bases between them. Germline CDR1 reads SEHNR; CDR2 reads FQNEAQ (reference sequence). The CDR3 totals 16 residues. CDR3 bases: TGTGCCAGCAGCCTTATAGGGACTGAAACCTACAATGAGCAGTTCTTC. This sequence encodes CASSLIGTETYNEQFF.

CDR3 loop: CANSPSGSTDTQYF. DNA of the CDR3: TGTGCCAACTCTCCTAGCGGGAGCACAGATACGCAGTATTTT. The genes are TRBV10-3 and TRBJ2-3, with TRBD2 matching over 8 bases. Germline V CDR1 and CDR2: ENHRY, SYGVKD. The J segment lost 0 bases and the V segment lost 10 bases, leaving 6 bases of the junction unmatched. The CDR3 runs 14 residues.

This chain links TRBV4-3 with TRBJ2-5, with D perhaps matching TRBD1 (6 bases). Per the germline V gene, CDR1 is LGHNA and CDR2 is YSLEER. CDR3 length: 16 amino acids. Between the trimmed V and J ends, which lost 0 bases and 3 bases, there was a span of 14 bases. The CDR3 DNA reads TGCGCCAGCAGCCAAGATCACAGGGACGGAGAAGAGACCCAGTACTTC. It codes for CASSQDHRDGEETQYF.

A few counts support this clonotype. This chain connects TRBV5-5 to TRBJ1-5; D is perhaps TRBD1 (5 bases). CDR1 is SGHKS and CDR2 is YYEKEE in the germline V gene (reference sequence). V was pared by 0 bases and J by 0 bases, with 7 bases between. This CDR3 is built from 15 residues. The CDR3 here is CASSLAGSSNQPQHF. The CDR3 nucleotides read TGTGCCAGCAGCTTGGCAGGGTCTAGCAATCAGCCCCAGCATTTT.

This clonotype was seen more than once but under ten times. The CDR3, as DNA: TGTGCCAGCAGCCGGGACAGGATGAACACTGAAGCTTTCTTT. The encoded protein is CASSRDRMNTEAFF. The chain employs TRBV7-6 and TRBJ1-1; TRBD1 matches at 8 bases. The CDR3 totals 14 residues. J lost 0 bases, V lost 5 bases, and 2 bases had no gene match. Germline CDR1 reads SGHVS; CDR2 reads FNYEAQ. The entire variable domain, with the rest obtained from reference TRBV7-6 and TRBJ1-1, is as follows: GAGVSQSPRYKVTKRGQDVALRCDPISGHVSLYWYRQALGQGPEFLTYFNYEAQQDKSGLPNDRFSAERPEGSISTLTIQRTEQRDSAMYRCASSRDRMNTEAFFGQGTRLTVV.

This clonotype came up a few times. The rearrangement joins TRBV12-3 or TRBV12-4 to TRBJ2-3; unclear D gene. The CDR3 spans 14 residues. V lost 5 bases, J lost 1 base, and 10 bases lay in between. DNA of the CDR3: TGTGCCAGCAGTCGCACGGCGGGCACAGATACGCAGTATTTT. It is translated as CASSRTAGTDTQYF.

The chain carries TRBV7-6 and TRBJ2-2, with D perhaps matching TRBD1 (5 bases). Trimming took 1 base from V and 2 from J, leaving 11 bases between them. The CDR3 runs to 16 residues. Per the germline V gene, CDR1 is SGHVS and CDR2 is FNYEAQ. The CDR3 reads CASSLVRTPNTGELFF. CDR3 bases: TGTGCCAGCAGCTTAGTGCGGACACCAAACACCGGGGAGCTGTTTTTT.

This clonotype was found once. This sequence joins TRBV6-6 and TRBJ2-2, with D unclear. The CDR3 is 14 residues long. Trimming stripped 2 bases from V and 2 bases from J, with 6 bases between. CDR1 and CDR2 (germline): MNHNY, SVGAGI (reference sequence). CDR3: CASSYGANTGELFF. In nucleotides, the CDR3 is TGTGCCAGCAGTTACGGAGCTAACACCGGGGAGCTGTTTTTT.